This T cell receptor (beta chain) derives from a study of cytomegalovirus exposure and HLA in healthy donors. Broader study findings: Confirmation was obtained in vitro that a few CMV-associated chains are specific for CMV antigens. Listed as cytomegalovirus-associated were over 150 TCR beta chains.

The V gene's germline CDR1 is SGHDN and CDR2 FVKESK. This CDR3 region has 12 residues. The V gene lost 6 bases and the J gene lost 9 bases, with 9 bases spanning the gap. The PCR made use of 60 Vbeta and 13 Jbeta primers. TCRdb keeps only in-frame clones here, not all; method: immunoSEQ multiplex PCR. The sample holds about 200,000 clones, approximately 78% seen once. This clone was seen only once. What it binds is not known. What was sequenced was PBMCs. The source is a woman in her forties or fifties in good health and CMV-seropositive. This rearrangement joins TRBV14 to TRBJ1-6; D might be TRBD1 (5 bases). This chain's CDR3 is CASSWGGSPLHF. CDR3 nucleotide sequence: TGTGCCAGCAGTTGGGGCGGTTCACCCCTCCACTTT.